A single sample is the source of the 3 T cell receptor beta chains below, sequenced in a study of response to subunit inactivated influenza vaccine. TCRdb passed the RT-PCR reads through MiXCR, listing each CDR3 protein once. The sample lists more than 600,000 distinct CDR3 sequences; about 18% were seen once. The specimen was PBMCs from blood, collected more than 4 days after vaccination. Receptors originate from a man in his fifties who received an inactivated influenza vaccine.

This clonotype was counted between two and nine times. The chain employs TRBV12-3 or TRBV12-4 and TRBJ1-5; 11 bases are a match to TRBD1. The CDR3 extends over 15 amino acids. V dropped 5 bases and J dropped 6; count of bases not matched to a gene: 6. The CDR3 DNA reads TGTGCCAGCAGTCAAGGGACAGGGGGGGGTCAGCCCCAGCATTTT. It translates to CASSQGTGGGQPQHF.

This clonotype came up a few times. V gene TRBV5-1 combines with J gene TRBJ2-4, with D possibly TRBD1 on 6 matching bases. The CDR3 covers 14 residues. Per the germline V gene, CDR1 is SGHRS and CDR2 is YFSETQ. The V gene lost 2 bases and the J gene lost 3 bases, with 9 bases spanning the gap. The CDR3 is CASSLGTFKNIQYF. CDR3 coding DNA: TGCGCCAGCAGCTTAGGGACATTCAAAAACATTCAGTACTTC. Variable domain in full (rest from reference TRBV5-1 and TRBJ2-4): KAGVTQTPRYLIKTRGQQVTLSCSPISGHRSVSWYQQTPGQGLQFLFEYFSETQRNKGNFPGRFSGRQFSNSRSEMNVSTLELGDSALYLCASSLGTFKNIQYFGAGTRLSVL.

This clonotype occurred once. The V and J genes are TRBV19 and TRBJ2-7; perhaps D is TRBD1 or TRBD2 (5 bases each). Trimming left V 5 bases short and J 0 bases short, with 11 bases between. Germline CDR1 is LNHDA and CDR2 is SQIVND (reference sequence). The CDR3 is 14 residues long. The CDR3, as DNA: TGTGCCAGTAGTGGGGGATACCGCTCCTACGAGCAGTACTTC. This translates into CASSGGYRSYEQYF.